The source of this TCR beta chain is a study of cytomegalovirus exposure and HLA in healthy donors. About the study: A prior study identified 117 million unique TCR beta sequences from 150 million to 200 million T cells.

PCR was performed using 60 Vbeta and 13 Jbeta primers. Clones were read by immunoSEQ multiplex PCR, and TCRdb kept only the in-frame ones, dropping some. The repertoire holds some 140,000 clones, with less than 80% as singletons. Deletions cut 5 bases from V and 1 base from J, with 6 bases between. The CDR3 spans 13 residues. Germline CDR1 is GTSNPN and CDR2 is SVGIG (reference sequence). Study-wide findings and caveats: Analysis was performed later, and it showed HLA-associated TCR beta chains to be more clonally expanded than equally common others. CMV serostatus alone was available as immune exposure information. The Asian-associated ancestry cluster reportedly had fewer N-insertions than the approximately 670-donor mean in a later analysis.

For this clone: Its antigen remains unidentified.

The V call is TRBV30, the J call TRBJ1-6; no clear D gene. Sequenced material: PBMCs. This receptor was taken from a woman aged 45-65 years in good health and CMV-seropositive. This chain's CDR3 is CAWGESYNSPLHF. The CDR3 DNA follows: TGTGCCTGGGGGGAGTCCTATAATTCACCCCTCCACTTT.